Listed below are T cell receptor beta chains from one sample, sequenced in a study of shared clonotypes between healthy human individuals. Only in-frame clones appear in the TCRdb table, and some are missing; sequencing was by immunoSEQ multiplex PCR. Among about 980,000 clones listed, less than 85% were seen once. The sample comprised memory CD4+ T cells sorted from blood. The receptors stem from a man aged 18 to 29 in good health. Both conserved end residues are part of each CDR3. Each record gives: V gene, J gene, CDR3 protein.

>TRBV19|TRBJ1-4
CASSATGTGNRGEKLFF
>TRBV9|TRBJ1-2
CASSVEDRLYGYTF
>TRBV30|TRBJ1-1
CAWSPAPEAFF
>TRBV5-4|TRBJ2-7
CASSFDRVGSYEQYF
>TRBV27|TRBJ2-7
CASSLRDSLNEQYF
>TRBV7-2|TRBJ2-1
CASSLGVVNNEQFF
>TRBV6-5|TRBJ1-5
CASSSAVRNQPQHF
>TRBV2|TRBJ1-4
CASSNSNGEKLFF
>TRBV30|TRBJ1-2
CAWSVNTNYGYTF
>TRBV5-4|TRBJ2-7
CASSAWGAGSAYEQYF
>TRBV5-8|TRBJ2-5
CASSWGLAGAYQETQYF
>TRBV30|TRBJ2-1
CAWSQFGGGVEQFF
>TRBV5-6|TRBJ2-7
CASSLSGVTRHEQYF
>TRBV5-4|TRBJ1-2
CASSLGTFYGYTF
>TRBV5-4|TRBJ2-1
CASSSSSGTGFYNEQFF
>TRBV28|TRBJ2-7
CASSQIGGLTYEQYF
>TRBV6-1|TRBJ2-1
CASSVRGTGEQFF
>TRBV28|TRBJ2-3
CASSFAPDTQYF
>TRBV11-2|TRBJ2-7
CASSEGPSATYEQYF
>TRBV5-1|TRBJ2-7
CASSLVLGREGHEQYF
>TRBV29-1|TRBJ2-1
CSVASAVSAEQFF
>TRBV5-1|TRBJ2-3
CASSPHLAGVGGADTQYF